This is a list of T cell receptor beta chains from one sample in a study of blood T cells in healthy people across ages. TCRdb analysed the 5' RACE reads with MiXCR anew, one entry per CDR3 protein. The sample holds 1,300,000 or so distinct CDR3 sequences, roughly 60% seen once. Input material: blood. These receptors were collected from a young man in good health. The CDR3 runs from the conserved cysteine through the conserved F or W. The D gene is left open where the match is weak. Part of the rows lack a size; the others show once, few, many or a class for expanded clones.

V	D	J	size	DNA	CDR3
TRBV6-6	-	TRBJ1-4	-	TGTGCCAGCAGTCTTCAACGGGGCGGGACTAATGAAAAACTGTTTTTT	CASSLQRGGTNEKLFF
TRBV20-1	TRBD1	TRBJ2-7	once	TGCAGTGCTAGAGATCGGACAGGCGACCCCTACGAGCAGTACTTC	CSARDRTGDPYEQYF
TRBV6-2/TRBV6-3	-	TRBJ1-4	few	TGTGCCAGCAGCGAGGGGGGGCCGGCTGAAAAACTGTTTTTT	CASSEGGPAEKLFF
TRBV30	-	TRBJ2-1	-	TGTGCCTGGAGGGGGGCCGGAAACTACAATGAGCAGTTCTTC	CAWRGAGNYNEQFF
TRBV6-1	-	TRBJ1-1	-	TGTGCCAGCAGTGAAGCTTTGCAGGCCCTAAGGCTCATGAACACTGAAGCTTTCTTT	CASSEALQALRLMNTEAFF
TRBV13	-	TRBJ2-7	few	TGTGCCAGCAGCTTCCAGGGCATCCCCTACGAGCAGTACTTC	CASSFQGIPYEQYF
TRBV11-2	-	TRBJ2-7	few	TGTGCCAGCAGCCCCTTCGCCATATACGAGCAGTACTTC	CASSPFAIYEQYF
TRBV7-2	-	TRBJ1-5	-	TGTGCCAGCAGCTTAGTCCCAAATCAGCCCCAGCATTTT	CASSLVPNQPQHF
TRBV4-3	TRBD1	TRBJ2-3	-	TGCGCCAGCAGTCGACAGGGCCAGGGAGATACGCAGTATTTT	CASSRQGQGDTQYF
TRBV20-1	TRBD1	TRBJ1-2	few	TGCAGTGCTAGCCCCGGGACAGGGGGTCACTATGGCTACACCTTC	CSASPGTGGHYGYTF
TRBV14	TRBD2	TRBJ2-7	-	TGTGCCAGCAGCCCCAGCGGGGGCGGATACAATGAGCAGTACTTC	CASSPSGGGYNEQYF
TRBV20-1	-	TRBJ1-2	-	TGCAGTGCTAGAGATCAAGGGAGTCGCGGTCCCATAAACTATGGCTACACCTTC	CSARDQGSRGPINYGYTF
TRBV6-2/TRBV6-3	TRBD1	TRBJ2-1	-	TGTGCCAGCATTTACAGGGGGGAGCAGTTCTTC	CASIYRGEQFF
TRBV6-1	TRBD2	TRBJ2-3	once	TGTGCCAGCAGTGGACACGGACTAGCGGGGGGGCATCCATCAGATACGCAGTATTTT	CASSGHGLAGGHPSDTQYF
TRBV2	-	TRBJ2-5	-	TGTGCCAGCCCCGGGCAAGGTACCCCAGAGACCCAGTACTTC	CASPGQGTPETQYF
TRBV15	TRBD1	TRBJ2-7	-	TGTGCCACCAGCAGACTACCAGGGGGCTACGAGCAGTACTTC	CATSRLPGGYEQYF
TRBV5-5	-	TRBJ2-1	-	TGTGCCAGCAGCTTGGAGGGGGAGGGTCCCTACAATGAGCAGTTCTTC	CASSLEGEGPYNEQFF
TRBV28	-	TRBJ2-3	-	TGTGCCAGCAGTTTAGGGGCTCTAGCGCAGTATTTT	CASSLGALAQYF
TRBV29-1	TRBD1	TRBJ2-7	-	TGCAGCGTTGAAGATAGGGACAGACCCTACGAGCAGTACTTC	CSVEDRDRPYEQYF
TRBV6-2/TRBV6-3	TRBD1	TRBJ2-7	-	TGTGCCAGCAGACAGACGACAGGGCTCGAGCAGTACTTC	CASRQTTGLEQYF
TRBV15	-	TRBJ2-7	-	TGTGCCACCAGCAGAGATCACACCAAAAGCTCCTACGAGCAGTACTTC	CATSRDHTKSSYEQYF
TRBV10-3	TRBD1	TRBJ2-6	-	TGTGCCATCGGCCGAGACAGGGAGCGCTCTGGGGCCAACGTCCTGACTTTC	CAIGRDRERSGANVLTF
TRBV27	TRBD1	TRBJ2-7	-	TGTGCCAGCAGTTTATCGACCGGGACAGCCGTCTACGAGCAGTACTTC	CASSLSTGTAVYEQYF
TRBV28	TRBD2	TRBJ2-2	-	TGTGCCAGCAGTGATCTACCCGGGACTAGCGGGGGAGGGGAGCTGTTTTTT	CASSDLPGTSGGGELFF
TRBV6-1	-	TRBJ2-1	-	TGTGCCAGCAGTGTCTTTGAAGAGGGACCAGCGGGCAATGAGCAGTTCTTC	CASSVFEEGPAGNEQFF
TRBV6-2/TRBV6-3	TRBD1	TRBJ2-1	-	TGTGCCAGCAGCGACGGGACAGCCAACAATGAGCAGTTCTTC	CASSDGTANNEQFF
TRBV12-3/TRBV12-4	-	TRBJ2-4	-	TGTGCCAGCAGCCTAGGGGTAGGCATTCAGTACTTC	CASSLGVGIQYF
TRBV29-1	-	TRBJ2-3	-	TGCAGCGTTGAAGGTGGCTCACGGGGCACAGATACGCAGTATTTT	CSVEGGSRGTDTQYF
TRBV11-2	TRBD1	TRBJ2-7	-	TGTGCCAGCAGCCCACCCGACAGGGGGCGTAACAATGAGCAGTACTTC	CASSPPDRGRNNEQYF
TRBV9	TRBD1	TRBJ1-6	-	TGTGCCGGCAGCGCCCCTCCGGGACAGTCGAATTCACCCCTCCACTTT	CAGSAPPGQSNSPLHF
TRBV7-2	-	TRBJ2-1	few	TGTGCCAGCAGCTTAGTTACAGTAGATGAGCAGTTCTTC	CASSLVTVDEQFF
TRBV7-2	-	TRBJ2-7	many	TGTGCCAGCAGTCTATCCTCCTACGAGCAGTACTTC	CASSLSSYEQYF
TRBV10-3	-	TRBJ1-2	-	TGTGCCATCAGTGGTGGTCGGGACACATTGAACTATGGCTACACCTTC	CAISGGRDTLNYGYTF
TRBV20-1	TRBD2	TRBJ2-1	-	TGCAGCGGGACTAGCGCGCACAATGAGCAGTTCTTC	CSGTSAHNEQFF
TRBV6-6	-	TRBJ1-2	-	TGTGCCAGCAGTTACCCCCGCAAGGATGGCTACACCTTC	CASSYPRKDGYTF
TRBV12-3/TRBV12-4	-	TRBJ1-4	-	TGTGCCAGCATAGCTGGGGTGGCTACAAATGAAAAACTGTTTTTT	CASIAGVATNEKLFF
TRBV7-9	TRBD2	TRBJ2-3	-	TGTGCCAGCAGCCCCTATGCGCTGCGCCTAGCGGGAAAGGCAGATACGCAGTATTTT	CASSPYALRLAGKADTQYF
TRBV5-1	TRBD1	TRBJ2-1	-	TGCGCCAGCAGCTTCCCGGGACAGGGATTGCGAAATGAGCAGTTCTTC	CASSFPGQGLRNEQFF
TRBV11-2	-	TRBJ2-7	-	TGTGCCAGCAGCTATCCCGTGGGACTTTACGAGCAGTACTTC	CASSYPVGLYEQYF
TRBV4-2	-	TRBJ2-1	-	TGTGCCAGCAGCCATCTCCCCGGGAGTGGCCTTTACAATGAGCAGTTCTTC	CASSHLPGSGLYNEQFF
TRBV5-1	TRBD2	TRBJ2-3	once	TGCGCCAGCAGCCCCCGACCAGTTAGCGGGAATACAGATACGCAGTATTTT	CASSPRPVSGNTDTQYF
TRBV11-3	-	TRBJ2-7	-	TGTGCCAGCAGCTGGATCCGGGACGCCATCTACGAGCAGTACTTC	CASSWIRDAIYEQYF
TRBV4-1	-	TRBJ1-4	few	TGCGCCAGCAGCCTCAACAGGGCCGGTAATGAAAAACTGTTTTTT	CASSLNRAGNEKLFF
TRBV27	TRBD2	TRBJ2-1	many	TGTGCCAGCAGTTTGGGTAGCGGGAGCTCCTACAATGAGCAGTTCTTC	CASSLGSGSSYNEQFF
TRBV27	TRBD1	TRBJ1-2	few	TGTGCCAGCAGTGGACAGGGTCGGGCCTATGGCTACACCTTC	CASSGQGRAYGYTF
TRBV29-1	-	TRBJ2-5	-	TGCAGCGTTGTCCCTAGGGGGGGAGGAGAGACCCAGTACTTC	CSVVPRGGGETQYF
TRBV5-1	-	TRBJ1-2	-	TGCGCCAGCAGCTTGGCCTACGAACGGCGCTTGAACTATGGCTACACCTTC	CASSLAYERRLNYGYTF
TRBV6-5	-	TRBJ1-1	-	TGTGCCAGCAGTAGGGTAAGGGGGAACACTGAAGCTTTCTTT	CASSRVRGNTEAFF
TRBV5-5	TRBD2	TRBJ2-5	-	TGTGCCAGCAGCTTTGGGCTAGCGGAGGGGTATGAGACCCAGTACTTC	CASSFGLAEGYETQYF
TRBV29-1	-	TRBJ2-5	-	TGCAGCGTTGTGGGCAGGGACTTCCAAGAGACCCAGTACTTC	CSVVGRDFQETQYF
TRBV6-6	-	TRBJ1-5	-	TGTGCCAGCAGTCAATGGATGAATCAACCCCAGCATTTT	CASSQWMNQPQHF